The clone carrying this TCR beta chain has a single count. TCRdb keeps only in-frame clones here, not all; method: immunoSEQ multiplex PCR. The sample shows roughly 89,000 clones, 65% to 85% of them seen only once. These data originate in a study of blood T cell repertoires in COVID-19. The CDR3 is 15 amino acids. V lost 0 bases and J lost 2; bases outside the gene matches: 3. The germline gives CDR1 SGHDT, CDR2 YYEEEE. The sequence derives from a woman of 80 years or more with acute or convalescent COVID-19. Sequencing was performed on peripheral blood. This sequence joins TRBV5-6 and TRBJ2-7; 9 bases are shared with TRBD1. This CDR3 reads CASSLEDRGAYEQYF. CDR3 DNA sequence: TGTGCCAGCAGCTTGGAGGACAGGGGCGCCTACGAGCAGTACTTC.